These T cell receptor beta chains were read from a single sample in a study of sequential checkpoint blockade in melanoma. Only in-frame clones appear in the TCRdb table, and some are missing; sequencing was by immunoSEQ multiplex PCR. Of 30,000 to 45,000 clones listed, around nine tenths are singletons. This material consisted of CD8+ T cells sorted from blood (inferred from file names), taken from a patient given nivolumab and ipilimumab in sequence. These receptors all come from a human donor with melanoma. CDR3s include the opening cysteine and the closing phenylalanine or tryptophan. The D gene is left open where the match is weak. Clone sizes are given selectively: once, few, many, or a class where the clone is expanded.

V gene	clone size	D gene	J gene	CDR3 protein	CDR3 DNA
TRBV19	NA	NA	TRBJ2-7	CASSGSAYEQYF	TGTGCCAGTAGCGGGTCAGCCTACGAGCAGTACTTC
TRBV27	NA	TRBD2	TRBJ2-7	CASSWGTNYYEQYF	TGTGCCAGCAGTTGGGGGACTAACTACTACGAGCAGTACTTC
TRBV7-6	NA	NA	TRBJ2-1	CASSLAHSSYNEQFF	TGTGCCAGCAGCTTAGCCCATAGCTCCTACAATGAGCAGTTCTTC
TRBV4-1	NA	TRBD2	TRBJ2-1	CASSHLGSGGPNEQFF	TGCGCCAGCAGCCACCTCGGGTCGGGAGGGCCCAATGAGCAGTTCTTC
TRBV6-6	NA	TRBD1	TRBJ1-2	CASRTTGATYGYTF	TGTGCCAGCAGGACAACAGGGGCTACCTATGGCTACACCTTC
TRBV19	NA	TRBD1	TRBJ1-2	CASSDRVDGYTF	TGTGCCAGCTCTGACAGGGTCGATGGCTACACCTTC
TRBV11-2	once	TRBD2	TRBJ2-7	CASSLWGLAGMYEQYF	TGTGCCAGCAGCTTATGGGGACTAGCGGGGATGTACGAGCAGTACTTC
TRBV7-9	NA	NA	TRBJ1-1	CASSRAGGLNTEAFF	TGTGCCAGCAGCCGGGCGGGGGGTCTGAACACTGAAGCTTTCTTT
TRBV7-8	NA	TRBD1	TRBJ1-2	CASSSGQGNGYTF	TGTGCCAGCAGCTCGGGACAGGGTAATGGCTACACCTTC
TRBV5-4	NA	TRBD2	TRBJ2-7	CASSPGGDYEQYF	TGTGCCAGCAGTCCCGGGGGGGACTACGAGCAGTACTTC
TRBV6-5	NA	NA	TRBJ2-1	CASSLGGNEQFF	TGTGCCAGCAGCCTCGGGGGAAATGAGCAGTTCTTC
TRBV9	few	TRBD1	TRBJ1-1	CASSPTAGGTEAFF	TGTGCCAGCAGCCCCACGGCAGGGGGCACTGAAGCTTTCTTT
TRBV9	NA	TRBD2	TRBJ2-5	CASSLNPGLAGVGQETQYF	TGTGCCAGCAGCCTTAACCCGGGACTAGCGGGAGTGGGCCAAGAGACCCAGTACTTC
TRBV7-2	NA	TRBD1	TRBJ2-7	CASSPTGLASYEQYF	TGTGCCAGCAGTCCGACAGGGCTGGCATCCTACGAGCAGTACTTC
TRBV16	NA	TRBD2	TRBJ2-1	CASIPGGDLVSNEQFF	TGTGCCAGCATTCCGGGAGGGGACCTGGTGTCCAATGAGCAGTTCTTC